This TCR beta chain was retrieved from a study of regulatory T cells in long-lasting Graves disease. Documented time point: persistent/refractory GD, antithyroid drugs over 5 years with positive TRAb. Extracted PBMC RNA gave rise to the TCR library. The CDR3 is made up of 17 amino acids. V dropped 1 base and J dropped 4 bases, with 16 bases sitting between them. The V gene's germline CDR1 is SGHAT and CDR2 FQNNGV. The TCR beta library used iRepertoire HTBI primers with Arm-PCR amplification of CDR3. Each CDR3 protein gets one entry after TCRdb re-called the multiplex PCR reads with MiXCR. The sample lists some 470,000 distinct CDR3 sequences, around a fifth occurring once.

The sequenced sample was peripheral blood mononuclear cells (PBMCs), obtained when the disease was refractory, from a patient treated with antithyroid drugs. The V call is TRBV11-2, the J call TRBJ2-2, with D maybe TRBD2 (5 bases). The receptor comes from a female donor with Graves disease. The CDR3 sequence: CASSLVLAATGTGELFF. The CDR3 DNA is TGTGCCAGCAGCTTAGTTCTAGCCGCTACGGGCACCGGGGAGCTGTTTTTT.